This T cell receptor beta chain was found in a study of blood T cell repertoires in COVID-19. Study details: The United States, Italy and Spain provided the acute and convalescent COVID-19 samples.

Germline lookup yields CDR1 SEHNR and CDR2 FQNEAQ (reference sequence). V lost 1 base, J lost 4 bases, and 8 bases lay in between. The CDR3 sequence is 14 residues long. Clones were sequenced by immunoSEQ multiplex PCR, and TCRdb holds only the in-frame ones, with some missing. The repertoire holds 200,000 to 250,000 clones, 60% to 85% seen once, with around 5.1% in the top ten. Input material: peripheral blood. The origin of this receptor is a woman aged 70 to 79 with acute or convalescent COVID-19. This chain uses TRBV7-9 with TRBJ2-1, with D possibly being TRBD2 (5 bases). CDR3 loop: CASSLDSGYNEQFF. CDR3 sequence (DNA): TGTGCCAGCAGCTTAGACAGCGGATACAATGAGCAGTTCTTC.